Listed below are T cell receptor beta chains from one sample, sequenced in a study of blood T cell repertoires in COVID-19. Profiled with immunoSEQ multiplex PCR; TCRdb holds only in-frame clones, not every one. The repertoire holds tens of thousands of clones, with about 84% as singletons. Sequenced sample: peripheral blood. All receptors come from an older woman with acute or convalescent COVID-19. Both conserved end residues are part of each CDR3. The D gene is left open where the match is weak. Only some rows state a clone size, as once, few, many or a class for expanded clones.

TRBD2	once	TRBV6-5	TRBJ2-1	CASIPGGGRYNEQFF	TGTGCCAGCATCCCGGGAGGGGGGCGCTACAATGAGCAGTTCTTC
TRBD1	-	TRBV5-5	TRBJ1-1	CASSSYSTGGTEAFF	TGTGCCAGCAGTTCTTACTCAACAGGGGGCACTGAAGCTTTCTTT
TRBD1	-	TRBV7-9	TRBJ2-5	CASSLGTGQETQYF	TGTGCCAGCAGCCTAGGGACAGGACAAGAGACCCAGTACTTC
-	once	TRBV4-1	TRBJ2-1	CASSLIGGGNYNEQFF	TGCGCCAGCAGCCTTATAGGGGGGGGAAATTACAATGAGCAGTTCTTC
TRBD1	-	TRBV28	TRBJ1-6	CASSPPRTGLSYNSPLHF	TGTGCCAGCAGCCCCCCCCGGACAGGGCTCTCCTATAATTCACCCCTCCACTTT
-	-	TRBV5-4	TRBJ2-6	CASSPLSLGANVLTF	TGTGCCAGCAGCCCGTTGTCTCTCGGGGCCAACGTCCTGACTTTC
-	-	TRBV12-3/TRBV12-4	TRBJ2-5	CASSFDIEGTQYF	TGTGCCAGCAGCTTCGACATCGAGGGGACCCAGTACTTC
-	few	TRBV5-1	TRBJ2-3	CASSAQGAGRVDTQYF	TGCGCCAGCAGCGCACAAGGGGCGGGAAGAGTTGATACGCAGTATTTT
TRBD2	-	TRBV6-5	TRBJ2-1	CASRFAGGRHEQFF	TGTGCCAGCAGGTTTGCGGGAGGGAGACATGAGCAGTTCTTC
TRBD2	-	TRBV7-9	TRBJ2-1	CASSLGASGNPPKFF	TGTGCCAGCAGCTTAGGGGCTAGCGGGAACCCTCCGAAGTTCTTC
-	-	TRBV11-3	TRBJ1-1	CASSLDRNTEAFF	TGTGCCAGCAGCTTAGACCGGAACACTGAAGCTTTCTTT
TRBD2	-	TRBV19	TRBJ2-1	CASSTQGGSDEQFF	TGTGCCAGTAGTACTCAGGGAGGGAGCGATGAGCAGTTCTTC
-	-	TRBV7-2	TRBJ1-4	CASSLYRVLQGTTNEKLFF	TGTGCCAGCAGCTTATACCGAGTCTTACAGGGAACAACTAATGAAAAACTGTTTTTT
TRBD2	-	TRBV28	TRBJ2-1	CASSPTFASGYNEQFF	TGTGCCAGCAGTCCAACTTTCGCTAGCGGATACAATGAGCAGTTCTTC
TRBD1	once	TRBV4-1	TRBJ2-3	CASSQPRGFSDTQYF	TGCGCCAGCAGCCAACCCAGGGGGTTTTCAGATACGCAGTATTTT
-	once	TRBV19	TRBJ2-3	CASSIGAGSSTDTQYF	TGTGCCAGTAGTATAGGGGCGGGTTCTAGCACAGATACGCAGTATTTT
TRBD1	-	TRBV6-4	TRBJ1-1	CAIIQGAGGNTEAFF	TGTGCCATCATACAGGGGGCGGGTGGGAACACTGAAGCTTTCTTT
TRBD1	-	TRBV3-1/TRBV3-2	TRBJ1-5	CASSHSTGVRSNQPQHF	TGTGCCAGCAGCCATTCTACAGGGGTACGTAGCAATCAGCCCCAGCATTTT
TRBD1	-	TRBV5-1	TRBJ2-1	CASSLVQGDYNEQFF	TGCGCCAGCAGCTTGGTACAGGGGGACTACAATGAGCAGTTCTTC
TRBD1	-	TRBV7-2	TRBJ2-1	CASSLGQGHHNEQFF	TGTGCCAGCAGCCTGGGACAGGGTCACCACAATGAGCAGTTCTTC
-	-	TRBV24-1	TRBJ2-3	CATSDFRDTQYF	TGTGCCACCAGTGATTTCAGGGATACGCAGTATTTT
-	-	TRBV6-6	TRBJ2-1	CASSYGGALYNEQFF	TGTGCCAGCAGTTATGGGGGGGCACTCTACAATGAGCAGTTCTTC
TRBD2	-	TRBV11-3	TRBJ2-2	CASSHGLVSGELFF	TGTGCCAGCAGCCATGGACTAGTGTCCGGGGAGCTGTTTTTT
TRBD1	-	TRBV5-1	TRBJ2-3	CASSLEGTGVITDTQYF	TGCGCCAGCAGCTTGGAGGGGACAGGGGTTATTACAGATACGCAGTATTTT
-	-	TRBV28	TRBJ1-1	CASSLSGDTEAFF	TGTGCCAGCAGTTTATCAGGGGACACTGAAGCTTTCTTT
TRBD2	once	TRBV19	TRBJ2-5	CASHGTSGNQETQYF	TGTGCCAGCCATGGGACTAGCGGCAACCAAGAGACCCAGTACTTC
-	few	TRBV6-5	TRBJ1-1	CASSYAGAGGTEAFF	TGTGCCAGCAGTTACGCTGGAGCGGGGGGCACTGAAGCTTTCTTT
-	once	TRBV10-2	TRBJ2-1	CASRDTGTLRGEQFF	TGCGCCAGCAGAGATACCGGGACTCTCCGGGGGGAGCAGTTCTTC
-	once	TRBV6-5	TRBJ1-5	CASSYSNQQPHHF	TGTGCCAGCAGTTACTCTAACCAACAGCCCCATCATTTT
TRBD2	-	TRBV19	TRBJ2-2	CASTLILASGDTGELFF	TGTGCCAGTACCCTAATCCTGGCTAGCGGCGACACCGGGGAGCTGTTTTTT
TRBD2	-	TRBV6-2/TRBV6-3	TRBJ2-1	CASSSGLAGNNEQFF	TGTGCCAGCAGTTCCGGACTAGCGGGAAACAATGAGCAGTTCTTC
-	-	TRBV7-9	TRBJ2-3	CASGQTPGTDTQYF	TGTGCCAGCGGCCAGACTCCTGGCACAGATACGCAGTATTTT
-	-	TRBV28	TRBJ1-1	CASSLFWSEAFF	TGTGCCAGCAGTTTATTCTGGAGTGAAGCTTTCTTT
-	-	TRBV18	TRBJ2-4	CASSPPGGLAKNIQYF	TGTGCCAGCTCACCACCAGGAGGGTTAGCCAAAAACATTCAGTACTTC
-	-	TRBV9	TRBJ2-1	CASSVEGQVGNEQFF	TGTGCCAGCAGCGTGGAGGGGCAGGTTGGGAATGAGCAGTTCTTC
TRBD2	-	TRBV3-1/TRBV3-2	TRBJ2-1	CASSARLAGIVNEQFF	TGTGCCAGCAGCGCCCGACTAGCGGGTATCGTAAATGAGCAGTTCTTC
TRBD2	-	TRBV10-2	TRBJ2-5	CASSESKRGPQETQYF	TGCGCCAGCAGTGAGTCTAAGCGGGGGCCCCAAGAGACCCAGTACTTC
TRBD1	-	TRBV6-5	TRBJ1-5	CASIGTGSNQPQHF	TGTGCCAGCATCGGGACAGGTAGCAATCAGCCCCAGCATTTT
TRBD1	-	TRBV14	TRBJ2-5	CASSQTGGRETQYF	TGTGCCAGCAGCCAGACAGGGGGCAGGGAGACCCAGTACTTC
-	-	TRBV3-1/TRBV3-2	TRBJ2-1	CASSQRTQNNEQFF	TGTGCCAGCAGCCAAAGGACTCAAAACAATGAGCAGTTCTTC
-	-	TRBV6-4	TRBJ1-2	CASSDFDRGRGYTF	TGTGCCAGCAGTGACTTCGACAGAGGTCGTGGCTACACCTTC
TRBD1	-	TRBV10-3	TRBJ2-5	CATASDREKETQYF	TGTGCCACCGCCTCCGACAGGGAGAAAGAGACCCAGTACTTC
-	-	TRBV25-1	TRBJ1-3	CASSDTGSSGNTIYF	TGTGCCAGCAGTGATACAGGGAGCTCTGGAAACACCATATATTTT
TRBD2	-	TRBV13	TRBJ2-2	CASSPGLAGFAAGELFF	TGTGCCAGCAGCCCCGGACTAGCGGGGTTCGCGGCCGGGGAGCTGTTTTTT
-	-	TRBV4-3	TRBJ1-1	CASSQDLPGGKAFF	TGCGCCAGCAGCCAAGACCTTCCGGGGGGTAAAGCTTTCTTT
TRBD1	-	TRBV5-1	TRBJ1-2	CASSPGQAGTYGYTF	TGCGCCAGCAGCCCGGGACAGGCCGGAACCTATGGCTACACCTTC
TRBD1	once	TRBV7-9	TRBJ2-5	CASRDTTRTGSQETQYF	TGTGCCAGCAGGGATACGACCCGGACAGGGAGCCAAGAGACCCAGTACTTC
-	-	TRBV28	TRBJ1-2	CASSFDGGYTF	TGTGCCAGCAGTTTCGACGGGGGCTACACCTTC
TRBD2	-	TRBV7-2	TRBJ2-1	CASSLIAGVNRFF	TGTGCCAGCAGCTTAATAGCGGGAGTTAACCGGTTCTTC
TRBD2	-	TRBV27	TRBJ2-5	CASSLSGTSGVETQYF	TGTGCCAGCAGTTTATCGGGGACTAGCGGGGTGGAGACCCAGTACTTC
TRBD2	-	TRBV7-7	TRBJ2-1	CASSPRLAETSYNEQFF	TGTGCCAGCAGCCCAAGACTAGCGGAGACCTCCTACAATGAGCAGTTCTTC
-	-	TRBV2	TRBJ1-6	CASREQGSYNSPLHF	TGTGCCAGCAGGGAGCAGGGATCCTATAATTCACCCCTCCACTTT
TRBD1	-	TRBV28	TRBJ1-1	CASSSIGQGGYTEAFF	TGTGCCAGCAGCTCCATTGGACAGGGGGGGTACACTGAAGCTTTCTTT
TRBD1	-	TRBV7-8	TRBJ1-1	CASSLWAGQGNTEAFF	TGTGCCAGCAGCTTGTGGGCGGGACAGGGGAACACTGAAGCTTTCTTT
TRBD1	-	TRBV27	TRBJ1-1	CASSLWPGGNTEAFF	TGTGCCAGCAGTTTATGGCCAGGGGGGAACACTGAAGCTTTCTTT